The 6 T cell receptor beta chains in this list originate from one sample, sequenced in a study of beta chain features in type 1 diabetes. Study outcomes and limitations: In all four CD4+ subsets, TCRB CDR3 length was significantly, moderately reduced in type 1 diabetes.

Of the isolated RNA, all was reverse transcribed, and so the sequenced material was expressed TCRB transcripts. The repertoire was sequenced with immunoSEQ multiplex PCR; TCRdb's copy has only in-frame clones and lacks some. The sample has under 400,000 clones; 10% to 15% are singletons. These receptors' targets are unknown. The sample consisted of naive CD4+ T cells from blood. The receptors come from a woman aged 18-29 years with type 1 diabetes.

This chain joins TRBV19 and TRBJ2-1; tentatively, D is TRBD2 (7 bases). The CDR3 totals 15 residues. V was cut by 1 base and J by 7 bases, with 14 bases left in between. Germline CDR1 is LNHDA and CDR2 is SQIVND (reference sequence). The CDR3 sequence: CASSIVGGPANEQFF. The CDR3 nucleotides read TGTGCCAGTAGTATAGTCGGGGGGCCAGCGAATGAGCAGTTCTTC. Together with reference TRBV19 and TRBJ2-1, the CDR3 gives the full variable domain: DGGITQSPKYLFRKEGQNVTLSCEQNLNHDAMYWYRQDPGQGLRLIYYSQIVNDFQKGDIAEGYSVSREKKESFPLTVTSAQKNPTAFYLCASSIVGGPANEQFFGPGTRLTVL.

This clone occurred a few times. The V gene is TRBV5-1, the J gene TRBJ2-3, with 10 bases that match TRBD2. Germline V gene lookup returns CDR1 SGHRS and CDR2 YFSETQ. V shed 4 bases and J 5 bases; nucleotides not matched to a gene: 10. This CDR3 has 16 residues. This CDR3 reads CASSNLAGGRGDTQYF. CDR3 sequence (DNA): TGCGCCAGCAGCAACTTAGCGGGGGGCCGGGGAGATACGCAGTATTTT.

The rearrangement links TRBV30 to TRBJ2-2; D remains ambiguous. V was shortened by 2 bases and J by 3 bases, with 13 bases between the two germline ends. In germline, CDR1 is GTSNPN, CDR2 SVGIG (reference sequence). The CDR3 sequence is 15 residues long. The CDR3 loop reads CAWSHSSSDTGELFF. CDR3 coding DNA: TGTGCCTGGAGTCACTCAAGCTCGGACACCGGGGAGCTGTTTTTT.

The J gene is TRBJ2-5, the V gene TRBV27; TRBD1 matches at 7 bases. CDR1 and CDR2 from the germline V gene are MNHEY and SMNVEV (reference sequence). Germline trimming cut 8 bases from V and 5 bases from J; bases unmatched to any gene: 8. The CDR3 has 13 amino acids. CDR3 sequence (DNA): TGTGCCAGCGGCCCAGGGGGTTGGGAGACCCAGTACTTC. It is translated as CASGPGGWETQYF.

This clone occurred a few times. The rearrangement uses TRBV28 and TRBJ2-3; 10 bases line up with TRBD2. The V segment lost 5 bases and the J segment 4 bases; nucleotides outside the gene matches: 9. This CDR3 contains 16 residues. Germline lookup yields CDR1 MDHEN and CDR2 SYDVKM. The CDR3 sequence is CASSPHLAGVADTQYF. CDR3 sequence (DNA): TGTGCCAGCAGTCCACACCTAGCGGGAGTTGCAGATACGCAGTATTTT.

The V call is TRBV30, the J call TRBJ2-5, with TRBD2 matching over 9 bases. The J call is in doubt because the DNA end fits TRBJ2-7 better. The CDR3 sequence is 14 residues long. The germline V gene encodes CDR1 GTSNPN and CDR2 SVGIG (reference sequence). The CDR3, as DNA: TGTGCCTGGAGTTCTAGCGGGATCACCCTCGAGCAGTACTTC. The encoded protein is CAWSSSGITLEQYF.